Reported below is one T cell receptor beta chain. Germline-derived CDR1 and CDR2 are SGHNT and YENEEA. CDR3 length: 16 amino acids. Between the trimmed V and J ends, which lost 0 bases and 0 bases, there was a span of 9 bases. Recent acute infections and vaccinations were absent in the healthy HIV-negative adult donors. Some clones are missing from TCRdb's copy, which holds only in-frame ones; the method was immunoSEQ multiplex PCR. The top ten clones hold over 1.3% of a sample with about 1 million clones, about 74% of them seen once. The sample comes from a study of shared clonotypes between healthy human individuals.

The chain has TRBV11-3 and TRBJ2-1; the D is unclear. The TCR originated in a man aged 18 to 30 in good health. Material: memory CD4+ T cells sorted from blood. Subset given: CD45RA-negative fraction. The CDR3 DNA reads TGTGCCAGCAGCTTAGAAGGGCGGAGCTCCTACAATGAGCAGTTCTTC. Protein sequence: CASSLEGRSSYNEQFF.